This TCR beta chain was sequenced for a study of T-cell memory formation after mild COVID-19 (dated by TCRdb to about 2021). The study in broad terms: TCR sequence clusters from the two donors were found to be largely donor specific. The cohort comprised two young, previously healthy adult volunteers, one female and one male. In two donors, T-cell clones that expanded and contracted after mild COVID-19 were tracked by sequencing TCRalpha and TCRbeta repertoires over time.

Ficoll-Paque density gradient centrifugation was the method used to isolate PBMCs. These reads were obtained on an Illumina NovaSeq 6000. TCRalpha and TCRbeta cDNA libraries were constructed by 5'RACE with constant-segment primers, with sample barcodes and unique molecular identifiers being introduced. RNA was extracted from every sample with Trizol reagent. Libraries were amplified in two PCR steps, with a second sample barcode and Illumina TruSeq adapters added in the second step. Sequencing of libraries was performed on an Illumina NovaSeq with 2 x 150 bp paired-end reads. The paper's processing steps were these. Demultiplexing of reads and collapsing into UMI-guided consensus sequences were performed with migec v1.2.7. Using mixcr v2.1.11, UMI consensuses were aligned to TRA and TRB V and J templates and then assembled into clonotypes. A clonotype was counted as expanded or contracted only if both edgeR and NoisET called the change significant, with noise models trained on biological replicates. edgeR calls used a false discovery rate-adjusted p below 0.01 and a log2 fold-change threshold of 1. PCA with hierarchical clustering of max-normalized trajectories of the 1000 most abundant clonotypes was used as exploratory dynamics analysis. Separately sequenced CD4+ and CD8+ repertoires were used to assign a CD4 or CD8 phenotype to each responding clone. TCRdb itself trimmed the public reads at Q25 with fastp, ran MiXCR and retained productive beta chains. Rows matching on CDR3 protein sequence are summarized as one entry with the most common DNA and genes. The V and J calls here are based on TCRdb, not the publication. The sample table lists a few hundred thousand distinct CDR3 sequences, 16% of them with a count of one. The top ten clones comprise 20% to 25% of the sample.

On this clonotype itself: No cognate antigen has been identified for it. Base qualities are not at hand, and no much larger clone is one base apart.

The germline V gene supplies CDR1 KGHSH and CDR2 LQKENI. V and J are truncated by 5 bases and 6 bases respectively, leaving an intervening sequence of 19 bases. The CDR3 contains 15 residues, cysteine and phenylalanine counted. The entry retains the CDR3 DNA only, 45 bases that are in frame from base 1. General conclusions and limits of the study: Some responding clones were found in pre-infection memory, which suggests that pre-existing cross-reactive memory T cells took part in the SARS-CoV-2 response. Balanced CD4/CD8 phenotypes were observed for clones contracting from day 15 to 85, whereas a bias towards CD4+ was observed for a second wave of clones expanding from day 15 to 37. Contracting CD4+ clones appeared mostly in the CM and EM memory subsets, whereas CD8+ clones were enriched in EMRA. The second-wave clones that peaked on day 37 were not confirmed to be SARS-CoV-2 specific. Only a couple of mild cases were covered by the study, and larger cohorts that include severe cases with pre-infection samples were considered necessary.

The specimen sequenced was PBMCs or a T cell subset sorted from them (not recorded which). Recombination linked TRBV18 to TRBJ1-1; 6 matching bases give a weak D call of TRBD1. The sequence was collected from a man between 18 and 35 years old who had mild COVID-19 (a few samples of this study predate the infection). The sample titles of this study are shuffled in the database, so cell type and time point are left out; the donor was told from shared clones. The DNA sequence is TGTGCCAGCTCATTATTACAGGGAGAAAGGGCTGAAGCTTTCTTT. It encodes CASSLLQGERAEAFF.